Listed below are T cell receptor beta chains from one sample, sequenced in a study of beta chain features in type 1 diabetes. Repertoires were generated with immunoSEQ multiplex PCR, while TCRdb's copy carries only in-frame clones and drops some. In the table there are just under 150,000 clones, approximately 13% of which are singletons. The sequencing input was central memory CD4+ T cells from blood. Receptor source: a man aged 18 to 29 with type 1 diabetes. Each CDR3 is given with its conserved first and last residue. D genes are given only for firm matches. Size is stated for part of the rows, as once, few or many counts, or as a class when the clone is expanded.

clone size: -; D gene: TRBD1; V gene: TRBV6-5; J gene: TRBJ1-6; CDR3 protein: CASSSGTGANSPLHF; CDR3 DNA: TGTGCCAGCAGTTCGGGGACAGGGGCGAATTCACCCCTCCACTTT
clone size: -; D gene: TRBD2; V gene: TRBV11-2; J gene: TRBJ2-3; CDR3 protein: CASSLGLAEVDTQYF; CDR3 DNA: TGTGCCAGCAGCTTAGGGCTAGCGGAGGTAGATACGCAGTATTTT
clone size: -; D gene: TRBD1; V gene: TRBV11-2; J gene: TRBJ2-1; CDR3 protein: CASSSTDRGGAYNEQFF; CDR3 DNA: TGTGCCAGCAGCTCCACAGACAGGGGAGGTGCCTACAATGAGCAGTTCTTC
clone size: few; D gene: TRBD1; V gene: TRBV10-2; J gene: TRBJ2-1; CDR3 protein: CASKDRGEWNEQFF; CDR3 DNA: TGCGCCAGCAAGGACAGGGGAGAGTGGAATGAGCAGTTCTTC
clone size: many; D gene: -; V gene: TRBV9; J gene: TRBJ2-7; CDR3 protein: CASSEDSSYEQYF; CDR3 DNA: TGTGCCAGCAGCGAGGACAGCTCCTACGAGCAGTACTTC
clone size: few; D gene: -; V gene: TRBV5-1; J gene: TRBJ2-3; CDR3 protein: CASSLTGDTQYF; CDR3 DNA: TGCGCCAGCAGCTTAACGGGAGATACGCAGTATTTT
clone size: -; D gene: TRBD1; V gene: TRBV7-9; J gene: TRBJ1-1; CDR3 protein: CASSVQGDTEAFF; CDR3 DNA: TGTGCCAGCAGCGTACAGGGGGACACTGAAGCTTTCTTT
clone size: -; D gene: -; V gene: TRBV5-6; J gene: TRBJ2-2; CDR3 protein: CASSHSRTAANTGELFF; CDR3 DNA: TGTGCCAGCAGTCACTCCCGGACAGCGGCGAACACCGGGGAGCTGTTTTTT
clone size: -; D gene: -; V gene: TRBV7-2; J gene: TRBJ2-5; CDR3 protein: CASSLDQAAGETQYF; CDR3 DNA: TGTGCCAGCAGCTTAGATCAGGCGGCGGGGGAGACCCAGTACTTC
clone size: -; D gene: TRBD2; V gene: TRBV5-1; J gene: TRBJ2-7; CDR3 protein: CASSLGSGGTYEQYF; CDR3 DNA: TGCGCCAGCAGCTTGGGGAGCGGGGGTACCTACGAGCAGTACTTC
clone size: -; D gene: -; V gene: TRBV27; J gene: TRBJ1-1; CDR3 protein: CASSREIGTEAFF; CDR3 DNA: TGTGCCAGCAGTCGGGAAATTGGCACTGAAGCTTTCTTT
clone size: few; D gene: -; V gene: TRBV28; J gene: TRBJ2-7; CDR3 protein: CASTRRPGFYEQYF; CDR3 DNA: TGTGCCAGCACCCGCAGGCCAGGGTTCTACGAGCAGTACTTC
clone size: many; D gene: -; V gene: TRBV5-1; J gene: TRBJ2-1; CDR3 protein: CASSLGNRDNEQFF; CDR3 DNA: TGCGCCAGCAGCTTGGGGAACAGGGACAATGAGCAGTTCTTC
clone size: -; D gene: -; V gene: TRBV4-2; J gene: TRBJ2-4; CDR3 protein: CASSQDAGTQRDIQYF; CDR3 DNA: TGTGCCAGCAGCCAAGATGCCGGGACCCAGAGGGACATTCAGTACTTC
clone size: -; D gene: -; V gene: TRBV28; J gene: TRBJ1-2; CDR3 protein: CASSAPDLQSSIYGYTF; CDR3 DNA: TGTGCCAGCAGTGCCCCCGACCTGCAGAGCTCGATCTATGGCTACACCTTC
clone size: -; D gene: -; V gene: TRBV19; J gene: TRBJ2-1; CDR3 protein: CASTRSHGTHNEQFF; CDR3 DNA: TGTGCCAGTACCAGGTCCCACGGGACCCACAATGAGCAGTTCTTC
clone size: -; D gene: -; V gene: TRBV28; J gene: TRBJ1-3; CDR3 protein: CASSWRGAGNTIYF; CDR3 DNA: TGTGCCAGCAGTTGGCGAGGGGCTGGAAACACCATATATTTT
clone size: many; D gene: -; V gene: TRBV21-1; J gene: TRBJ2-6; CDR3 protein: CASSGRGANVLTF; CDR3 DNA: TGTGCCAGCAGCGGACGTGGGGCCAACGTCCTGACTTTC